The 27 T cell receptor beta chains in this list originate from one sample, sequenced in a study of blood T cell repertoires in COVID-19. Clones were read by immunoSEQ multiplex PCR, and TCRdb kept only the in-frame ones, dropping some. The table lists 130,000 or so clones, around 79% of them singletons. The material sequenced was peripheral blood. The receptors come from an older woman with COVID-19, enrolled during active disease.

In nucleotides, the CDR3 is TGTGCCTGGGGAGGAGCGGGGACCGGGGAGCTGTTTTTT. As protein: CAWGGAGTGELFF. The chain employs TRBV30 and TRBJ2-2; TRBD2 agrees at 7 bases. The CDR3 extends over 13 amino acids. Germline-derived CDR1 and CDR2 are GTSNPN and SVGIG (reference sequence). V trimming: 5 bases; J trimming: 5 bases; junction bases outside the gene matches: 5.

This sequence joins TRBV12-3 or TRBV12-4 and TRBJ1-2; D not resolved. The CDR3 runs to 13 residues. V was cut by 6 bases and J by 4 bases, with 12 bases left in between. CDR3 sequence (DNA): TGTGCCAGCAGCGCCCGCAGGCTCTATGGCTACACCTTC. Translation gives CASSARRLYGYTF.

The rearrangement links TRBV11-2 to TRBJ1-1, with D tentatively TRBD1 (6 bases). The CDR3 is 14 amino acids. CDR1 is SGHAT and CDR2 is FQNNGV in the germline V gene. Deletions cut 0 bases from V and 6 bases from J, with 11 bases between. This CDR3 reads CASSLDGQYAEAFF. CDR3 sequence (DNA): TGTGCCAGCAGCTTAGATGGACAGTACGCTGAAGCTTTCTTT.

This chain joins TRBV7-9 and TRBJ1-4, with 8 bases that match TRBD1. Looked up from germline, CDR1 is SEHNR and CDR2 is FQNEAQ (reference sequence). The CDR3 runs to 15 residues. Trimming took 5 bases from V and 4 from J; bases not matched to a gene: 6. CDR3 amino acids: CASSDDRGYNEKLFF. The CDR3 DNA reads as TGTGCCAGCAGCGACGACAGGGGATATAATGAAAAACTGTTTTTT.

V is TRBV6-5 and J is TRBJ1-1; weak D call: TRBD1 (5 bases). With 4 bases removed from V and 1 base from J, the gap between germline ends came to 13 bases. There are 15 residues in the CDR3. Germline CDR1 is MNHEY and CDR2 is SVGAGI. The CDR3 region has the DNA TGTGCCAGCAGTTCGCAGGGCAACGCGAACACTGAAGCTTTCTTT. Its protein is CASSSQGNANTEAFF.

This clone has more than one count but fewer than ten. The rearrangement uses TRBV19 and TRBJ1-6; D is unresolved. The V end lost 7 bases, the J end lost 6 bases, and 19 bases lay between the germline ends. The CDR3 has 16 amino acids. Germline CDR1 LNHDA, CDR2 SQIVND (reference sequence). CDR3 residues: CASNPVGWGANSPLHF. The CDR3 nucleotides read TGTGCCAGTAACCCCGTGGGGTGGGGAGCTAATTCACCCCTCCACTTT.

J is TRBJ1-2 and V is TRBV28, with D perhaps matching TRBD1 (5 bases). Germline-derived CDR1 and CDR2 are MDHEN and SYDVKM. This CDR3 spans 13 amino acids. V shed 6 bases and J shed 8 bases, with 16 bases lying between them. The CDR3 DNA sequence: TGTGCCAGCAGAAAGGGAGGACAAGGGGGCTACACCTTC. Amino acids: CASRKGGQGGYTF.

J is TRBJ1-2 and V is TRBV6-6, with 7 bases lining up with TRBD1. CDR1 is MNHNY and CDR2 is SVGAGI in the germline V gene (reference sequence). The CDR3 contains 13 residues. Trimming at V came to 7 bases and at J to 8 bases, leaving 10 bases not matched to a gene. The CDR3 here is CASIAGQSAGYTF. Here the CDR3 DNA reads TGTGCCAGCATAGCGGGACAGTCGGCGGGCTACACCTTC.

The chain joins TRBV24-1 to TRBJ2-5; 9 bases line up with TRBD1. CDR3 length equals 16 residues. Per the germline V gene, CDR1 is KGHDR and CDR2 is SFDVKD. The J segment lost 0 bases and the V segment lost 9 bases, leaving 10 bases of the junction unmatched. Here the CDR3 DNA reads TGTGCCACCGAATCCGGACAGGGGTCCCACCAAGAGACCCAGTACTTC. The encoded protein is CATESGQGSHQETQYF.

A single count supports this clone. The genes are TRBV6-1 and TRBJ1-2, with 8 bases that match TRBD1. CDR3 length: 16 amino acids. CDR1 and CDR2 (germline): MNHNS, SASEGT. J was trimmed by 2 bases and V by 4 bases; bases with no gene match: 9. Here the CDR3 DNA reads TGTGCCAGCAGTGCCGGACAGGGTCTGAGGAACTATGGCTACACCTTC. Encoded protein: CASSAGQGLRNYGYTF.

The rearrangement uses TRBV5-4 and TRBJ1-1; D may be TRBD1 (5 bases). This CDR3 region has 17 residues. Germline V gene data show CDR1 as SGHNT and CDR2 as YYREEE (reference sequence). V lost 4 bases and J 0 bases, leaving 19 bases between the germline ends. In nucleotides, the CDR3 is TGTGCCAGCAGCGCTGACAGAGTCGGTGTTTTGAACACTGAAGCTTTCTTT. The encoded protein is CASSADRVGVLNTEAFF. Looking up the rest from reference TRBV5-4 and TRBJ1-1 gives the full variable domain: ETGVTQSPTHLIKTRGQQVTLRCSSQSGHNTVSWYQQALGQGPQFIFQYYREEENGRGNFPPRFSGLQFPNYSSELNVNALELDDSALYLCASSADRVGVLNTEAFFGQGTRLTVV.

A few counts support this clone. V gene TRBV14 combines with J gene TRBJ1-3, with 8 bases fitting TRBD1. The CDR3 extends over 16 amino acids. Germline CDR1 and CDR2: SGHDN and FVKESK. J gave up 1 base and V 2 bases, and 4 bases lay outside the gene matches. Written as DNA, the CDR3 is TGTGCCAGCAGCCAATTGCAGGGGGCATCTGGAAACACCATATATTTT. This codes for CASSQLQGASGNTIYF.

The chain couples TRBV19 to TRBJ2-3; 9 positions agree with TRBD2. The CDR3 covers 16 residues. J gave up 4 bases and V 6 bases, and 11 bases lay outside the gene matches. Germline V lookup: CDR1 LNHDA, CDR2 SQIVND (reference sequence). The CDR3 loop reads CASRALGLAGADTQYF. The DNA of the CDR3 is TGTGCCAGTAGAGCCCTGGGACTAGCAGGGGCAGATACGCAGTATTTT.

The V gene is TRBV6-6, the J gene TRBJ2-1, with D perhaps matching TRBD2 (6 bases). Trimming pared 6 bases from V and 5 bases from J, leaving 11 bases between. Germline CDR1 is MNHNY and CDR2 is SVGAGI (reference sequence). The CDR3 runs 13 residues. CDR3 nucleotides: TGTGCCAGCAGCTCTCGGGGGAACAATGAGCAGTTCTTC. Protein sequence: CASSSRGNNEQFF.

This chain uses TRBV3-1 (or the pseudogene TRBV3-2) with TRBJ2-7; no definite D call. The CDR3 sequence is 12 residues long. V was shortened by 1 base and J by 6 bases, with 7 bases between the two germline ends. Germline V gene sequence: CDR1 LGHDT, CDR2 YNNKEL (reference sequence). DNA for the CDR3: TGTGCCAGCAGCCAAGGTCTCCTCGAGCAGTACTTC. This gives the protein CASSQGLLEQYF.

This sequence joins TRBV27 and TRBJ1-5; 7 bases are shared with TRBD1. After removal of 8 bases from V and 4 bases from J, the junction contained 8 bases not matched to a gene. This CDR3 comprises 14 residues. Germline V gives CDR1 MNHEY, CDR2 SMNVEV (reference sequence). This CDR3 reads CASGSGGLNQPQHF. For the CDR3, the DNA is TGTGCCAGCGGTTCAGGGGGGCTTAATCAGCCCCAGCATTTT.

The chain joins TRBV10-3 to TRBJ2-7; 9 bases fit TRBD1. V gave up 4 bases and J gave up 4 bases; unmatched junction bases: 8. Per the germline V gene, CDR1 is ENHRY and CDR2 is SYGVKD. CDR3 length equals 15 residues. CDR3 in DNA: TGTGCCATCAGTGCATCCGGGACAGGGAGGTACGAGCAGTACTTC. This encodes CAISASGTGRYEQYF.

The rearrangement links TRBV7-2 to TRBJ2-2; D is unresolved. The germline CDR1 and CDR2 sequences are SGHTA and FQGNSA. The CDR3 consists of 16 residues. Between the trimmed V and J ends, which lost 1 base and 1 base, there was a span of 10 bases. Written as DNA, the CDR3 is TGTGCCAGCAGCTTAGGATCCAGACTGAACACCGGGGAGCTGTTTTTT. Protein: CASSLGSRLNTGELFF. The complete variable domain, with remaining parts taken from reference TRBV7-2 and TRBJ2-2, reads GAGVSQSPSNKVTEKGKDVELRCDPISGHTALYWYRQSLGQGLEFLIYFQGNSAPDKSGLPSDRFSAERTGGSVSTLTIQRTQQEDSAVYLCASSLGSRLNTGELFFGEGSRLTVL.

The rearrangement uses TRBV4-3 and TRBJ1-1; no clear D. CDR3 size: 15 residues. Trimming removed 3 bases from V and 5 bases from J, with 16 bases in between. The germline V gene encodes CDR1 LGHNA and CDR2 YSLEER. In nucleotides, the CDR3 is TGCGCCAGCAGCCATAACCTTCTATTGGTAACTGAAGCTTTCTTT. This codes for CASSHNLLLVTEAFF.

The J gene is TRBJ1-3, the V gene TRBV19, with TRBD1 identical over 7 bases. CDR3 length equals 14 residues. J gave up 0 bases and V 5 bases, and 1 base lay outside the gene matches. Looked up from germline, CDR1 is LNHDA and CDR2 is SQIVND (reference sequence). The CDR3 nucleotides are TGTGCCAGTAGTGGGACAGCCTCTGGAAACACCATATATTTT. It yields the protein CASSGTASGNTIYF.

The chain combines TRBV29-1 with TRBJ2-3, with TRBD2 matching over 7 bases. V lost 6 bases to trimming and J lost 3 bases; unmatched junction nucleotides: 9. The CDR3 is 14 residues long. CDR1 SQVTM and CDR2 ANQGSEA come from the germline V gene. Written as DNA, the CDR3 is TGCAGCGTGGGGTATGGGGGGGTGACAGATACGCAGTATTTT. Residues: CSVGYGGVTDTQYF.

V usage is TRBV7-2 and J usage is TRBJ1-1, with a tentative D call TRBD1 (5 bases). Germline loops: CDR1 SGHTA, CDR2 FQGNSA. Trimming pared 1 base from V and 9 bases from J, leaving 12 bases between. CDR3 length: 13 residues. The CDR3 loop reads CASSLGGGEKAFF. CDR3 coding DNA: TGTGCCAGCAGCTTAGGGGGCGGTGAAAAAGCTTTCTTT.

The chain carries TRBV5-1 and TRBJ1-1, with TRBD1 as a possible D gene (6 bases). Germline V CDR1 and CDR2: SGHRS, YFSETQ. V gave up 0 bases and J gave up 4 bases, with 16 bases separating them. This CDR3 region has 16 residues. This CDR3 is CASSLGGLGKGTEAFF. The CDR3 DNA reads TGCGCCAGCAGCTTGGGGGGGCTGGGAAAGGGCACTGAAGCTTTCTTT.

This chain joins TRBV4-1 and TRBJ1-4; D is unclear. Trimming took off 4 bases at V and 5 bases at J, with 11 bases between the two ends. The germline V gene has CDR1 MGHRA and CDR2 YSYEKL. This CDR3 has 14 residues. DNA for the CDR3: TGCGCCAGCAGCCTACAGTCGGGGAATGAAAAACTGTTTTTT. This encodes CASSLQSGNEKLFF.

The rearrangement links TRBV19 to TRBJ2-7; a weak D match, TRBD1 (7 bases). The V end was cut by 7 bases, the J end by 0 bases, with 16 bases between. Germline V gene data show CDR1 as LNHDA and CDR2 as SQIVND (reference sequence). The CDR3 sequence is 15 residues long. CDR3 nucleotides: TGTGCCAGTAAGGGGGCGACGGGAGCCTCCTACGAGCAGTACTTC. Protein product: CASKGATGASYEQYF.

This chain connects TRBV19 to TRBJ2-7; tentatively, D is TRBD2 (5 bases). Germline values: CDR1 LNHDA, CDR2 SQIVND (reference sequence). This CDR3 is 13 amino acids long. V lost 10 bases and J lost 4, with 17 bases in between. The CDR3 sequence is CATSRGQSYEQYF. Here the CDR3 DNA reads TGTGCCACCTCACGGGGTCAATCGTACGAGCAGTACTTC.

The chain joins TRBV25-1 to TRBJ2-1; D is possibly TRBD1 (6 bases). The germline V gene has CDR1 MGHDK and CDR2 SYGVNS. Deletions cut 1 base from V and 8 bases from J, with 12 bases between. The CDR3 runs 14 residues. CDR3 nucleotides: TGTGCCAGCAGTGAATGGACAGAGAAGGATGAGCAGTTCTTC. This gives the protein CASSEWTEKDEQFF. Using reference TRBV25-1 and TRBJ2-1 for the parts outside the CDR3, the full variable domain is EADIYQTPRYLVIGTGKKITLECSQTMGHDKMYWYQQDPGMELHLIHYSYGVNSTEKGDLSSESTVSRIRTEHFPLTLESARPSHTSQYLCASSEWTEKDEQFFGPGTRLTVL.